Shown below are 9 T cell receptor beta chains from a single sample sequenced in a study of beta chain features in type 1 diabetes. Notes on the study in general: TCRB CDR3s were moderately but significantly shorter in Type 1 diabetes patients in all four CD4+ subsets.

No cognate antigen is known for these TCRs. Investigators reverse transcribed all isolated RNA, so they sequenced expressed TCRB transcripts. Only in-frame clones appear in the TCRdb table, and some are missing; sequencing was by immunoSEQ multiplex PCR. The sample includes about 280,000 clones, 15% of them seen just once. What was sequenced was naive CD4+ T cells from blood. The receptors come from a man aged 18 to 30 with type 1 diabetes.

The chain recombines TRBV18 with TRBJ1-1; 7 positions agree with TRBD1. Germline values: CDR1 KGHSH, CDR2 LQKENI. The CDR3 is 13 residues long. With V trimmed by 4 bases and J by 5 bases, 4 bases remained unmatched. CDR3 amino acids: CASSLTGRTEAFF. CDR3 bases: TGTGCCAGCTCACTGACAGGGCGGACTGAAGCTTTCTTT.

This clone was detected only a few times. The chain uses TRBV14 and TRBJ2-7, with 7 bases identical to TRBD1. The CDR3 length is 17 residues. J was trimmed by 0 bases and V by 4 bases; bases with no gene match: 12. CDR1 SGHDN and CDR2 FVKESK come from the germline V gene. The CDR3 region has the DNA TGTGCCAGCAGCCGAGCCAAGGGGACAGTCAGCTCCTACGAGCAGTACTTC. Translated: CASSRAKGTVSSYEQYF.

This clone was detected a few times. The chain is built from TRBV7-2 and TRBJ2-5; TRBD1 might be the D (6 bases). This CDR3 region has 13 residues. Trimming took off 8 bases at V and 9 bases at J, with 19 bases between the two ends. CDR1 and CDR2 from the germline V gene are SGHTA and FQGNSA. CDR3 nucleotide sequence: TGTGCCAGCCGCCGACCAGGGGTCGGGGCCCAGTACTTC. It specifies CASRRPGVGAQYF.

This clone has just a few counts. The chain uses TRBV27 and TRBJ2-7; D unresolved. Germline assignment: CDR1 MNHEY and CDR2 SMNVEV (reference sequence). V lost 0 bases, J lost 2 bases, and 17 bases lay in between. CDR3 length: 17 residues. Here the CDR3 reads CASSLSSIAVLPYEQYF. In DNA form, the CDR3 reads TGTGCCAGCAGTTTATCTTCCATTGCGGTCCTACCCTACGAGCAGTACTTC.

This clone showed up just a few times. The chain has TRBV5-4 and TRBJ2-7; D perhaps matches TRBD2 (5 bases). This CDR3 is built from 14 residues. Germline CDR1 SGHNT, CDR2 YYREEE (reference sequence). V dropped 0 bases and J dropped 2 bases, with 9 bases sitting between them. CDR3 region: CASSLAGSAYEQYF. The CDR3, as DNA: TGTGCCAGCAGCTTGGCGGGGTCTGCCTACGAGCAGTACTTC.

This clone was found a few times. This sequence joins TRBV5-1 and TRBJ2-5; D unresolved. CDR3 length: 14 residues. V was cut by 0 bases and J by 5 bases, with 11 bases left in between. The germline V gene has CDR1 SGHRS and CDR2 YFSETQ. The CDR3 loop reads CASSLELLGETQYF. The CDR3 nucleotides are TGCGCCAGCAGCTTGGAACTGCTCGGGGAGACCCAGTACTTC.

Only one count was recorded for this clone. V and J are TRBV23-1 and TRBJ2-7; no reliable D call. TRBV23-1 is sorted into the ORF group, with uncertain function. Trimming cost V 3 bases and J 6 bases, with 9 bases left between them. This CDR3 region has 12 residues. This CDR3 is CASSQLRGEQYF. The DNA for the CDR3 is TGCGCCAGCAGTCAGTTACGCGGCGAGCAGTACTTC.

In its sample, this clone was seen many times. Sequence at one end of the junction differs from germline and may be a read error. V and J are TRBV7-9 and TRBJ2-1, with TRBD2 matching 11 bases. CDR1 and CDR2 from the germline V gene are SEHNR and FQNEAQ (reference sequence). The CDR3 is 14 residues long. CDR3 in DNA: TGTGCCAGCACCTTAGCGGGGGGGCCGAATGAGCAGTTCTTC. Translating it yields CASTLAGGPNEQFF.

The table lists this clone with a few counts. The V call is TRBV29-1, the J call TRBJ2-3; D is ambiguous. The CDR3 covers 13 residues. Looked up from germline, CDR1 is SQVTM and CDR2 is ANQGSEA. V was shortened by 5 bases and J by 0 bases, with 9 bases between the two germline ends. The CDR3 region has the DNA TGCAGCGTTCGAGGAGCTAGCACAGATACGCAGTATTTT. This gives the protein CSVRGASTDTQYF.